The clone carrying this TCR beta chain was counted only a few times. Its antigen is unidentified. These data are taken from a study of graft-versus-host responses after intestinal transplantation. Study information: Transplantation in recipients was multivisceral, liver-intestinal, or isolated intestinal. All of the recipients had induction that used anti-thymocyte globulin, then tacrolimus and steroids for two to four years. Study-wide results and caveats: Researchers found GvH clones in recipient marrow, and some showed up first in ileum or blood.

Method: immunoSEQ multiplex PCR; TCRdb's copy keeps in-frame clones and lacks some. Among tens of thousands of clones listed, about 91% were seen once. Germline V gene sequence: CDR1 MNHEY, CDR2 SMNVEV (reference sequence). This CDR3 has 15 residues. Trimming removed 2 bases from V and 2 bases from J; junction bases left unmatched: 5. The material sequenced was unstimulated CD8+ T cells sorted from spleen or lymph node cells, taken before intestinal transplant. This sequence was found in a human donor who received an intestinal transplant. The chain uses TRBV27 and TRBJ2-7; 8 nucleotides align to TRBD2. The chain's CDR3 is CASSLVAGGTYEQYF. The CDR3 DNA reads TGTGCCAGCAGTTTAGTCGCGGGGGGTACCTACGAGCAGTACTTC.